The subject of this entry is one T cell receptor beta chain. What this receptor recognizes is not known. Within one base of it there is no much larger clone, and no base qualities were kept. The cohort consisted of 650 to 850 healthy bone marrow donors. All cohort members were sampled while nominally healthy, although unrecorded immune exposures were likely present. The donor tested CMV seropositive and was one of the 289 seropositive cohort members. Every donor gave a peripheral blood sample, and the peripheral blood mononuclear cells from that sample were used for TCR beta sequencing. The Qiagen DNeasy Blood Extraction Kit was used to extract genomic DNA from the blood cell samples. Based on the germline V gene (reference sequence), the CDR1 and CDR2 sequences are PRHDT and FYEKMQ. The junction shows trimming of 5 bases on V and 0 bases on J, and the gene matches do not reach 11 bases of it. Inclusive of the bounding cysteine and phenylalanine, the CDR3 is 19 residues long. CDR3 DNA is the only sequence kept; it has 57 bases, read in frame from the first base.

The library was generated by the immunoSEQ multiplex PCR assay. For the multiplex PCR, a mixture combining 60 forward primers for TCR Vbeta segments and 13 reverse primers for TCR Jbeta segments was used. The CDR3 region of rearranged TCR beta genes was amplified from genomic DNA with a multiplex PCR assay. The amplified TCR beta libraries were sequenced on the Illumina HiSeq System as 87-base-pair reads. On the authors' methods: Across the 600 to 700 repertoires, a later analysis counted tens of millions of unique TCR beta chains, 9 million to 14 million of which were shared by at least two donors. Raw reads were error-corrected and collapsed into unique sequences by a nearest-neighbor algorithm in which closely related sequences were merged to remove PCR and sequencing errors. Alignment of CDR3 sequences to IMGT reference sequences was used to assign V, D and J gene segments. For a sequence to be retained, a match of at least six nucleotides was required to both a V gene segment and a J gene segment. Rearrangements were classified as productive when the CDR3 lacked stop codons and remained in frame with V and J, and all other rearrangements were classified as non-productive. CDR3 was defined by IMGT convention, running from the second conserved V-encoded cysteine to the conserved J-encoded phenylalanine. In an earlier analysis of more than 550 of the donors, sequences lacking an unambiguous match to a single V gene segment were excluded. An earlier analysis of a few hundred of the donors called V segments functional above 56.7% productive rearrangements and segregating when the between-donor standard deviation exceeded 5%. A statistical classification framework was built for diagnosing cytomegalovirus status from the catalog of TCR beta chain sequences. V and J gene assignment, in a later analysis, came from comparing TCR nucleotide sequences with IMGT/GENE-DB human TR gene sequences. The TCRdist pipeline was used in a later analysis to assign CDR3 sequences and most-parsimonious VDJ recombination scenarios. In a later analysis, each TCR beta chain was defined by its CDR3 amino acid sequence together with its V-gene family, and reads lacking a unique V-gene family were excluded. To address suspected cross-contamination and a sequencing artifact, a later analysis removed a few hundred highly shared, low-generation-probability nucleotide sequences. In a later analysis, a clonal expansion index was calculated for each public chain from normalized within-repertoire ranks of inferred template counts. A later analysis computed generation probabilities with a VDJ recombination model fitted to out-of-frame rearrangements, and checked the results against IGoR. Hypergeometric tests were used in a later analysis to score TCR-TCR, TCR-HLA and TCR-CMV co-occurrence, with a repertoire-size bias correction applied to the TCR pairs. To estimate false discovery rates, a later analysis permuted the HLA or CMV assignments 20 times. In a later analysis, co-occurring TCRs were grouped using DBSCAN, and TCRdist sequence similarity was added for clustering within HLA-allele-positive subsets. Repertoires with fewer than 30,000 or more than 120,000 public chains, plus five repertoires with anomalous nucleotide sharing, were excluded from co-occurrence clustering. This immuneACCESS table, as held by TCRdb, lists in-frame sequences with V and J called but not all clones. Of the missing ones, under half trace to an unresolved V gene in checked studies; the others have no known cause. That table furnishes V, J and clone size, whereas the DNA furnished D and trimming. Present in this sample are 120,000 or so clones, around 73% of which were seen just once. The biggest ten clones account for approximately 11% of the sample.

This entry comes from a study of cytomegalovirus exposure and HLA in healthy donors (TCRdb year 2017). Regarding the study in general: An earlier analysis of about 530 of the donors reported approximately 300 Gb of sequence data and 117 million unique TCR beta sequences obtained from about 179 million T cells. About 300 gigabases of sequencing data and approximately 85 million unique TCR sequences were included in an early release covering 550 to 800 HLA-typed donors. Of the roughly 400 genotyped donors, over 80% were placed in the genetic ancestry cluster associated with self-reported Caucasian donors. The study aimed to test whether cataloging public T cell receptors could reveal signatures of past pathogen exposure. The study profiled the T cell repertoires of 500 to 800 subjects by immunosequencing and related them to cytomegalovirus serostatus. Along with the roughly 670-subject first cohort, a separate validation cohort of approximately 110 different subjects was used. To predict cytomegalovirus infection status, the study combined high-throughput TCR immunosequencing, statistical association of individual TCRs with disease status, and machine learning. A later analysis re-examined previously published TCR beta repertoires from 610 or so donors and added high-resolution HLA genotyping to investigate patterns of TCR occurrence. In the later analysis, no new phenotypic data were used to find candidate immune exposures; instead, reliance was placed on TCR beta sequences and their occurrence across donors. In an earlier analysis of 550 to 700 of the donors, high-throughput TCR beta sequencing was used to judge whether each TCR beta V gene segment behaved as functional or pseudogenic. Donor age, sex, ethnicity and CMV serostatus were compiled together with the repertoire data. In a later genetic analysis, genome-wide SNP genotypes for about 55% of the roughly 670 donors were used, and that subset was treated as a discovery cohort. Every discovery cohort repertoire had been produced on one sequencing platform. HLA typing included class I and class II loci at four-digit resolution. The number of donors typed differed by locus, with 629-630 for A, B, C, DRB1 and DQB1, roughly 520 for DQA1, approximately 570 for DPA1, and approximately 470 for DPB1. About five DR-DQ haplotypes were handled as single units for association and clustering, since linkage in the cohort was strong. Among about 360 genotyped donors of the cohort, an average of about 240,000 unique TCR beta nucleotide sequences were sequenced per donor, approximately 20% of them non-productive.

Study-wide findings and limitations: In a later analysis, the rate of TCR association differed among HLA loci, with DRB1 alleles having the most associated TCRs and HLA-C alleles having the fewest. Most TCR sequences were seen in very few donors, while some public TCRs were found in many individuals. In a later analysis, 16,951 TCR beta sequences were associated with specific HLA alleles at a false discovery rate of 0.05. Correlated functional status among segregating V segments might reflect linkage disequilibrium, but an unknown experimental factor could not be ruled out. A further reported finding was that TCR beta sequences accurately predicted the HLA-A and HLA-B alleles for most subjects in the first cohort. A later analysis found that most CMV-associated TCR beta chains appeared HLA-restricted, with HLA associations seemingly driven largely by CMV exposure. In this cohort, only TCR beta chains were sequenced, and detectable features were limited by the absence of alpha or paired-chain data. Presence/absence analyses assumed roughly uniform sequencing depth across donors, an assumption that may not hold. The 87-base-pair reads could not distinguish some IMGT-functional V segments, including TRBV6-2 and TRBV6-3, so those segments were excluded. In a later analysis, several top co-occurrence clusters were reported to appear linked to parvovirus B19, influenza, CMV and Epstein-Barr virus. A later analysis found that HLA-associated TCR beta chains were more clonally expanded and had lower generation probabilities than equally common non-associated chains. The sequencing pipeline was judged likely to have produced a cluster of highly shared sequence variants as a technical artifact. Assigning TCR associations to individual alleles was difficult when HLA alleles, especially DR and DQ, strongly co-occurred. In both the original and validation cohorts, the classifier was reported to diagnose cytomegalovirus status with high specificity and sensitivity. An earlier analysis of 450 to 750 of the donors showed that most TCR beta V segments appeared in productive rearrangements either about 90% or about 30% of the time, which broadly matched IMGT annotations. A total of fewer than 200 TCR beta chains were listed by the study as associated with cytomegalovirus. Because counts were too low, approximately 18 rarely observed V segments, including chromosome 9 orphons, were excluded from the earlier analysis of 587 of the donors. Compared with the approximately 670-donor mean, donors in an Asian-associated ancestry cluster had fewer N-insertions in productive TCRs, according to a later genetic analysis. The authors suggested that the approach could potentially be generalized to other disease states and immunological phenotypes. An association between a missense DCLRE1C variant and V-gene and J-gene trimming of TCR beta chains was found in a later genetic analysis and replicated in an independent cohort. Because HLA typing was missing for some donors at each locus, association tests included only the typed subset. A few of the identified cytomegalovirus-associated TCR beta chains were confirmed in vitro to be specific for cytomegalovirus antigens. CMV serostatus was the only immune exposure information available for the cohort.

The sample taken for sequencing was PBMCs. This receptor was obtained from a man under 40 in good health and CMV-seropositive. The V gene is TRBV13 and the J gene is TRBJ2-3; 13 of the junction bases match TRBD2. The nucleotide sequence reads TGTGCCAGCAGCATACCGGGACTAGCGGGACCCCCTAGCACAGATACGCAGTATTTT. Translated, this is CASSIPGLAGPPSTDTQYF.